Following are 9 T cell receptor beta chains from one sample sequenced in a study of blood T cell repertoires in COVID-19 (dated by TCRdb to the early 2020s). Libraries were made using the immunoSEQ multiplex PCR assay. TCRdb stores this immuneACCESS table with in-frame sequences only. Part of the clones is absent; in the studies checked, under half of the shortfall reflects unresolved V genes, and no reason is known for the rest. For this sample there are roughly 410,000 clones; about 90% appear just once. Over 1% of the sample rests with the top ten. The sequencing sample was made of peripheral blood. All receptors come from a man between 40 and 49 years old with acute or convalescent COVID-19.

The CDR3 DNA is TGTGCCAGCACCCCGGGACATATGAACACTGAAGCTTTCTTT. Protein product: CASTPGHMNTEAFF. V gene TRBV28 combines with J gene TRBJ1-1; tentative D call: TRBD1 (6 bases). From germline, CDR1 is MDHEN and CDR2 SYDVKM. The CDR3 is 14 amino acids. V lost 7 bases and J 0 bases, leaving 12 bases between the germline ends.

This rearrangement joins TRBV28 to TRBJ1-1; tentatively, D is TRBD1 (6 bases). Trimming left V 4 bases short and J 1 base short, with 7 bases between. The CDR3 totals 13 residues. Germline lookup yields CDR1 MDHEN and CDR2 SYDVKM. CDR3 residues: CASSSTGNTEAFF. The CDR3 coding sequence is TGTGCCAGCAGTTCGACAGGGAACACTGAAGCTTTCTTT. The entire variable domain, with the rest obtained from reference TRBV28 and TRBJ1-1, is as follows: DVKVTQSSRYLVKRTGEKVFLECVQDMDHENMFWYRQDPGLGLRLIYFSYDVKMKEKGDIPEGYSVSREKKERFSLILESASTNQTSMYLCASSSTGNTEAFFGQGTRLTVV.

In this sample, this clone turned up a few times. This chain connects TRBV2 to TRBJ1-4, with D perhaps matching TRBD1 (6 bases). This CDR3 contains 16 residues. Germline CDR1 is SNHLY and CDR2 is FYNNEI. The germline V and J ends were trimmed by 4 bases and 4 bases, with 16 bases remaining between them. Written as DNA, the CDR3 is TGTGCCAGCAGTGCGGGGGGCCCGCGGAGTAATGAAAAACTGTTTTTT. It encodes CASSAGGPRSNEKLFF. Drawing the rest from reference TRBV2 and TRBJ1-4, the complete variable domain is EPEVTQTPSHQVTQMGQEVILRCVPISNHLYFYWYRQILGQKVEFLVSFYNNEISEKSEIFDDQFSVERPDGSNFTLKIRSTKLEDSAMYFCASSAGGPRSNEKLFFGSGTQLSVL.

The sample holds a few counts of this clone. The CDR3 sequence: CASSPNLDRFYNEQFF. CDR3 in DNA: TGTGCCAGCAGCCCCAACCTAGACCGTTTCTACAATGAGCAGTTCTTC. The rearrangement uses TRBV7-6 and TRBJ2-1; no definite D call. Trimming shortened V by 5 bases and J by 3 bases, and 17 bases separated the two germline ends. CDR3 length: 16 amino acids. The V gene's germline CDR1 is SGHVS and CDR2 FNYEAQ.

This clone showed up just once. This sequence joins TRBV5-1 and TRBJ2-7, with 7 bases that match TRBD1. This CDR3 has 16 amino acids. The V gene end was trimmed by 4 bases and the J gene end by 5 bases; junction bases not matched to a gene: 15. The germline gives CDR1 SGHRS, CDR2 YFSETQ. The CDR3 protein is CASSPTRQGSTHEQYF. The CDR3 DNA sequence: TGCGCCAGCAGCCCGACCCGACAGGGAAGTACCCACGAGCAGTACTTC.

V usage is TRBV5-1 and J usage is TRBJ1-2, with D tentatively TRBD1 (5 bases). Germline V lookup: CDR1 SGHRS, CDR2 YFSETQ. This CDR3 contains 16 residues. V lost 4 bases and J 4 bases, leaving 20 bases between the germline ends. CDR3 coding DNA: TGCGCCAGCAGCCCCACGGAGGGGAGAGGAAGCTATGGCTACACCTTC. It is translated as CASSPTEGRGSYGYTF.

V and J are TRBV7-9 and TRBJ1-4; no clear D gene. The CDR3 runs to 19 residues. In germline, CDR1 is SEHNR, CDR2 FQNEAQ (reference sequence). V was clipped by 0 bases and J by 0 bases, with 17 bases between them. CDR3: CASSLAWSSSFATNEKLFF. The CDR3 DNA is TGTGCCAGCAGCTTAGCGTGGAGCAGCAGCTTTGCAACTAATGAAAAACTGTTTTTT.

The chain has TRBV7-2 and TRBJ2-7; 7 bases fit TRBD2. Germline V gives CDR1 SGHTA, CDR2 FQGNSA. J lost 3 bases, V lost 1 base, and 3 bases had no gene match. The CDR3 consists of 14 residues. The CDR3 nucleotides are TGTGCCAGCAGCTTAGAGCGGGGTCTCTACGAGCAGTACTTC. Protein: CASSLERGLYEQYF.

CDR3 region: CASSPASGRRVGQTQYF. DNA for the CDR3: TGTGCCAGCAGCCCGGCTAGCGGGAGGCGGGTGGGTCAGACCCAGTACTTC. This chain links TRBV7-2 with TRBJ2-5, with 11 bases matching TRBD2. In germline, CDR1 is SGHTA, CDR2 FQGNSA. Trimming took 5 bases from V and 6 from J; bases not matched to a gene: 14. The CDR3 loop spans 17 amino acids.